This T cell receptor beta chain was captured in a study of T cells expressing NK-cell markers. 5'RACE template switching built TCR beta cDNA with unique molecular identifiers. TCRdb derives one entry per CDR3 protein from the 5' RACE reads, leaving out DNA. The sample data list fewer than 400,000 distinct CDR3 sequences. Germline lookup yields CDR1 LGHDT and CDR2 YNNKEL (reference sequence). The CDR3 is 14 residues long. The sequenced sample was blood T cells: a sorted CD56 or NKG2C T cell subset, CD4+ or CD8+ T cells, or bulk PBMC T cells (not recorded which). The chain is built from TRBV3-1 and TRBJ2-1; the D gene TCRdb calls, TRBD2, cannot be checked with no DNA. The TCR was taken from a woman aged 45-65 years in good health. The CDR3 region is CASSQVAGEEEQFF.